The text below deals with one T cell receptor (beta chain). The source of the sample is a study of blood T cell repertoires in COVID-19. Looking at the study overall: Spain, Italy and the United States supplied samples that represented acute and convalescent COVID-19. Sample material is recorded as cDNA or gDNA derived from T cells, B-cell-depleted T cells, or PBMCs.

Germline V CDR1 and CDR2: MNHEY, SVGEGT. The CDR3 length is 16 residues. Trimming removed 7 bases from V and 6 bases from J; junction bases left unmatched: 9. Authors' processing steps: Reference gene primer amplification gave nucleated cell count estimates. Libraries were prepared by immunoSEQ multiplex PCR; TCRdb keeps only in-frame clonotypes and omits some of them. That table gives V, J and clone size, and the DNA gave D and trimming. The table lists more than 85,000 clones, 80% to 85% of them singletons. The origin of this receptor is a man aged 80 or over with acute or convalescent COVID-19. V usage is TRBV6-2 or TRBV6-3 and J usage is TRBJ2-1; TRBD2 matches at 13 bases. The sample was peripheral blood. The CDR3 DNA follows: TGTGCCAGCATCCCCGGACTAGCGGGAGCCCTCAATGAGCAGTTCTTC. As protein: CASIPGLAGALNEQFF.